These T cell receptor beta chains were read from a single sample in a study of T cell responses to AZD1222 COVID-19 vaccine. This table comes from immunoSEQ multiplex PCR, and its TCRdb copy is limited to in-frame clones, with some not included. The sample contains about 180,000 clones, roughly 92% of which appear only once. Material: peripheral blood, obtained 28 days after the second AZD1222 dose. These receptors were collected from an adult who received the AZD1222 COVID-19 vaccine. Each CDR3 is given with its conserved first and last residue. The D gene is left open where the match is weak. Clone size appears in some rows only: once, few, many, or a class for an expanded clone.

clone size: once
J gene: TRBJ2-5
V gene: TRBV7-8
D gene: .
CDR3 protein: CASSSSPGTRGNQETQYF
CDR3 DNA: TGTGCCAGCAGCTCGTCACCGGGGACAAGGGGAAACCAAGAGACCCAGTACTTC

clone size: .
J gene: TRBJ2-7
V gene: TRBV7-3
D gene: .
CDR3 protein: CASSRLPGAYEQYF
CDR3 DNA: TGTGCCAGCAGCCGTCTGCCAGGGGCGTACGAGCAGTACTTC

clone size: .
J gene: TRBJ1-6
V gene: TRBV7-9
D gene: .
CDR3 protein: CASSFRGVGGNSPLHF
CDR3 DNA: TGTGCCAGCAGCTTTAGGGGTGTAGGTGGGAATTCACCCCTCCACTTT

clone size: .
J gene: TRBJ1-1
V gene: TRBV28
D gene: .
CDR3 protein: CASSSGGRWNTEAFF
CDR3 DNA: TGTGCCAGCAGTTCCGGGGGAAGATGGAACACTGAAGCTTTCTTT

clone size: .
J gene: TRBJ1-5
V gene: TRBV6-1
D gene: .
CDR3 protein: CTSSEAFGRGVGQPQHF
CDR3 DNA: TGTACCAGCAGTGAAGCGTTCGGACGCGGGGTGGGTCAGCCCCAGCATTTT

clone size: many
J gene: TRBJ2-7
V gene: TRBV6-4
D gene: TRBD2
CDR3 protein: CASSGLADPSYEQYF
CDR3 DNA: TGTGCCAGCAGTGGACTAGCGGACCCTTCCTACGAGCAGTACTTC

clone size: .
J gene: TRBJ1-6
V gene: TRBV6-5
D gene: .
CDR3 protein: CASRNQGLYSPLHF
CDR3 DNA: TGTGCCAGCAGAAACCAGGGGCTGTATTCACCCCTCCACTTT

clone size: .
J gene: TRBJ2-3
V gene: TRBV7-2
D gene: .
CDR3 protein: CASSRIGGGTQYF
CDR3 DNA: TGTGCCAGCAGCCGTATCGGCGGAGGTACGCAGTATTTT

clone size: .
J gene: TRBJ1-6
V gene: TRBV27
D gene: .
CDR3 protein: CASSYFIRRVTYNSPLHF
CDR3 DNA: TGTGCCAGCAGTTACTTCATCCGCCGGGTCACCTATAATTCACCCCTCCACTTT

clone size: .
J gene: TRBJ2-5
V gene: TRBV2
D gene: TRBD1
CDR3 protein: CASRGDRGHQETQYF
CDR3 DNA: TGTGCCAGCAGAGGGGACAGGGGGCATCAAGAGACCCAGTACTTC

clone size: .
J gene: TRBJ2-3
V gene: TRBV24-1
D gene: .
CDR3 protein: CATGKDTDTQYF
CDR3 DNA: TGTGCCACCGGGAAAGACACAGATACGCAGTATTTT

clone size: .
J gene: TRBJ1-1
V gene: TRBV14
D gene: .
CDR3 protein: CASSRAGMNTEAFF
CDR3 DNA: TGTGCCAGCAGCCGGGCGGGGATGAACACTGAAGCTTTCTTT

clone size: .
J gene: TRBJ2-3
V gene: TRBV6-2/TRBV6-3
D gene: TRBD2
CDR3 protein: CASSYSLSGGAWDTQYF
CDR3 DNA: TGTGCCAGCAGTTACTCGTTGAGCGGGGGGGCTTGGGATACGCAGTATTTT

clone size: .
J gene: TRBJ2-1
V gene: TRBV2
D gene: TRBD2
CDR3 protein: CASSALAGVGGEQFF
CDR3 DNA: TGTGCCAGCAGTGCTCTAGCGGGAGTAGGTGGTGAGCAGTTCTTC

clone size: .
J gene: TRBJ2-7
V gene: TRBV7-2
D gene: .
CDR3 protein: CASSLVPEGEQYF
CDR3 DNA: TGTGCCAGCAGCTTAGTCCCCGAGGGGGAGCAGTACTTC

clone size: .
J gene: TRBJ2-7
V gene: TRBV6-5
D gene: .
CDR3 protein: CASSYGPTYEQYF
CDR3 DNA: TGTGCCAGCAGTTACGGTCCTACCTACGAGCAGTACTTC

clone size: .
J gene: TRBJ2-5
V gene: TRBV7-7
D gene: .
CDR3 protein: CASSSGRRQETQYF
CDR3 DNA: TGTGCCAGCAGCTCGGGACGGAGACAAGAGACCCAGTACTTC

clone size: .
J gene: TRBJ2-7
V gene: TRBV29-1
D gene: TRBD1
CDR3 protein: CSVREAAGQGLYEQYF
CDR3 DNA: TGCAGCGTTAGAGAAGCGGCGGGACAGGGGTTGTACGAGCAGTACTTC

clone size: .
J gene: TRBJ2-3
V gene: TRBV21-1
D gene: .
CDR3 protein: CASSGTSGLQDTQYF
CDR3 DNA: TGTGCCAGCAGTGGGACTAGCGGGTTGCAAGATACGCAGTATTTT

clone size: .
J gene: TRBJ2-2
V gene: TRBV6-5
D gene: TRBD1
CDR3 protein: CASIADRGRHGELFF
CDR3 DNA: TGTGCCAGCATCGCGGACAGGGGGCGTCACGGGGAGCTGTTTTTT

clone size: .
J gene: TRBJ1-1
V gene: TRBV25-1
D gene: .
CDR3 protein: CASSKGNTEAFF
CDR3 DNA: TGTGCCAGCAGTAAAGGGAACACTGAAGCTTTCTTT

clone size: .
J gene: TRBJ1-3
V gene: TRBV5-1
D gene: .
CDR3 protein: CASSLEFSALSSGNTIYF
CDR3 DNA: TGCGCCAGCAGCTTGGAATTTTCGGCCTTGAGCTCTGGAAACACCATATATTTT

clone size: .
J gene: TRBJ1-1
V gene: TRBV7-7
D gene: TRBD1
CDR3 protein: CASSPTTGSNTEAFF
CDR3 DNA: TGTGCTAGCAGCCCGACGACAGGGTCAAACACTGAAGCTTTCTTT

clone size: .
J gene: TRBJ2-1
V gene: TRBV7-3
D gene: .
CDR3 protein: CASSLQGGTNNEQFF
CDR3 DNA: TGTGCCAGCAGCTTACAGGGGGGAACTAACAATGAGCAGTTCTTC

clone size: .
J gene: TRBJ1-2
V gene: TRBV6-6
D gene: .
CDR3 protein: CASTPGLLGGYTF
CDR3 DNA: TGTGCCAGCACCCCAGGGCTGCTGGGTGGCTACACCTTC

clone size: .
J gene: TRBJ1-4
V gene: TRBV5-4
D gene: TRBD1
CDR3 protein: CASSLGGGRSNEKLFF
CDR3 DNA: TGTGCCAGCAGCTTGGGAGGGGGCCGATCCAATGAAAAACTGTTTTTT

clone size: once
J gene: TRBJ2-1
V gene: TRBV10-3
D gene: TRBD1
CDR3 protein: CAISEPQGVEQFF
CDR3 DNA: TGTGCCATCAGTGAGCCCCAGGGGGTGGAGCAGTTCTTC

clone size: once
J gene: TRBJ1-1
V gene: TRBV18
D gene: .
CDR3 protein: CASSLLGTPMNTEAFF
CDR3 DNA: TGTGCCAGCTCACTACTGGGGACTCCAATGAACACTGAAGCTTTCTTT

clone size: .
J gene: TRBJ2-7
V gene: TRBV7-9
D gene: .
CDR3 protein: CASSSTHGTHSYEQYF
CDR3 DNA: TGTGCCAGCAGCTCCACCCACGGTACCCACTCCTACGAGCAGTACTTC

clone size: once
J gene: TRBJ2-5
V gene: TRBV25-1
D gene: .
CDR3 protein: CASSEWGAQETQYF
CDR3 DNA: TGTGCCAGCAGTGAGTGGGGGGCCCAAGAGACCCAGTACTTC

clone size: .
J gene: TRBJ2-1
V gene: TRBV7-2
D gene: .
CDR3 protein: CASSADKDRLAPRNEQFF
CDR3 DNA: TGTGCCAGCAGCGCAGACAAAGATAGGCTAGCACCCCGCAATGAGCAGTTCTTC

clone size: .
J gene: TRBJ2-2
V gene: TRBV7-6
D gene: .
CDR3 protein: CASSLVGRGGGELFF
CDR3 DNA: TGTGCCAGCAGCTTAGTTGGCAGGGGTGGCGGGGAGCTGTTTTTT

clone size: .
J gene: TRBJ2-5
V gene: TRBV11-3
D gene: .
CDR3 protein: CASSSGDLGMETQYF
CDR3 DNA: TGTGCCAGCAGTTCCGGAGATCTTGGGATGGAGACCCAGTACTTC

clone size: .
J gene: TRBJ1-2
V gene: TRBV6-5
D gene: .
CDR3 protein: CASRRDNSRGGYTF
CDR3 DNA: TGTGCCAGCAGAAGGGACAATTCCCGAGGAGGCTACACCTTC

clone size: .
J gene: TRBJ1-1
V gene: TRBV12-5
D gene: .
CDR3 protein: CASGLSWKGGYTEAFF
CDR3 DNA: TGTGCTAGTGGTTTGTCTTGGAAAGGGGGATACACTGAAGCTTTCTTT

clone size: once
J gene: TRBJ1-5
V gene: TRBV23-1
D gene: .
CDR3 protein: CPGGDRPNQPQHF
CDR3 DNA: TGCCCCGGAGGGGATCGGCCCAATCAGCCCCAGCATTTT

clone size: few
J gene: TRBJ2-5
V gene: TRBV18
D gene: .
CDR3 protein: CASSHRVGEKETQYF
CDR3 DNA: TGTGCCAGCTCACACAGGGTCGGGGAGAAAGAGACCCAGTACTTC

clone size: once
J gene: TRBJ1-5
V gene: TRBV28
D gene: TRBD1
CDR3 protein: CASSLILGQGAFGNQPQHF
CDR3 DNA: TGTGCCAGCAGTTTAATTTTGGGACAGGGGGCATTCGGCAATCAGCCCCAGCATTTT

clone size: .
J gene: TRBJ2-3
V gene: TRBV6-5
D gene: TRBD2
CDR3 protein: CASRVGGGTDTQYF
CDR3 DNA: TGTGCCAGCAGGGTTGGGGGGGGCACAGATACGCAGTATTTT

clone size: .
J gene: TRBJ1-5
V gene: TRBV7-2
D gene: .
CDR3 protein: CASSLEAVNQPQHF
CDR3 DNA: TGTGCCAGCAGCTTAGAGGCAGTCAATCAGCCCCAGCATTTT

clone size: .
J gene: TRBJ2-7
V gene: TRBV7-6
D gene: TRBD1
CDR3 protein: CASSLEGTGVPYEQYF
CDR3 DNA: TGTGCCAGCAGCTTAGAAGGGACAGGGGTCCCTTACGAGCAGTACTTC

clone size: .
J gene: TRBJ1-2
V gene: TRBV19
D gene: TRBD1
CDR3 protein: CASSMGGTALGGYTF
CDR3 DNA: TGTGCCAGTAGTATGGGGGGGACAGCCCTCGGCGGCTACACCTTC

clone size: .
J gene: TRBJ1-1
V gene: TRBV5-5
D gene: .
CDR3 protein: CASSLGAGVLDTEAFF
CDR3 DNA: TGTGCCAGCAGCTTGGGGGCAGGGGTTTTGGACACTGAAGCTTTCTTT

clone size: .
J gene: TRBJ2-4
V gene: TRBV7-9
D gene: .
CDR3 protein: CASSLEYYPYF
CDR3 DNA: TGTGCCAGCAGCTTAGAGTACTATCCGTACTTC

clone size: .
J gene: TRBJ2-1
V gene: TRBV19
D gene: TRBD2
CDR3 protein: CASSIDGLAGINEQFF
CDR3 DNA: TGTGCCAGTAGTATAGATGGCCTAGCGGGAATCAATGAGCAGTTCTTC

clone size: once
J gene: TRBJ1-4
V gene: TRBV5-4
D gene: TRBD1
CDR3 protein: CASSLVGQGEKLFF
CDR3 DNA: TGTGCCAGCAGCTTAGTCGGACAGGGTGAAAAACTGTTTTTT

clone size: .
J gene: TRBJ2-5
V gene: TRBV6-1
D gene: .
CDR3 protein: CASSEYFRRETQYF
CDR3 DNA: TGTGCCAGCAGTGAATACTTCCGTAGAGAGACCCAGTACTTC

clone size: once
J gene: TRBJ1-5
V gene: TRBV29-1
D gene: TRBD1
CDR3 protein: CSVGGQDGQPQHF
CDR3 DNA: TGCAGCGTTGGAGGACAGGACGGTCAGCCCCAGCATTTT

clone size: once
J gene: TRBJ2-2
V gene: TRBV4-1
D gene: .
CDR3 protein: CASSQEISWSGELFF
CDR3 DNA: TGCGCCAGCAGCCAAGAAATCTCATGGTCCGGGGAGCTGTTTTTT

clone size: .
J gene: TRBJ1-6
V gene: TRBV6-5
D gene: .
CDR3 protein: CAAGGYNSPLHF
CDR3 DNA: TGTGCCGCGGGAGGTTATAATTCACCCCTCCACTTT

clone size: .
J gene: TRBJ2-3
V gene: TRBV5-1
D gene: .
CDR3 protein: CASSLRDTDTQYF
CDR3 DNA: TGCGCCAGCAGCTTGAGGGACACAGATACGCAGTATTTT

clone size: .
J gene: TRBJ1-2
V gene: TRBV24-1
D gene: .
CDR3 protein: CATSDYSTGSYGYTF
CDR3 DNA: TGTGCCACCAGTGATTACTCCACCGGGAGCTATGGCTACACCTTC

clone size: few
J gene: TRBJ2-5
V gene: TRBV6-1
D gene: TRBD2
CDR3 protein: CASSEALAGVETQYF
CDR3 DNA: TGTGCCAGCAGTGAAGCACTAGCGGGAGTTGAGACCCAGTACTTC